Listed below are T cell receptor beta chains from one sample, sequenced in a study of blood T cell repertoires in COVID-19. Sequencing used immunoSEQ multiplex PCR; TCRdb keeps in-frame clones, though not all of them. Found here are around 130,000 clones, roughly 88% of them singletons; the top ten hold approximately 2.3%. Specimen: peripheral blood. Receptors were obtained from a man between 65 and 85 years old with active COVID-19. The CDR3 runs from the conserved cysteine through the conserved F or W. D genes are given only for firm matches. Some rows have no size entry. The others give once, few or many, or a class for an expanded clone.

CDR3 DNA	CDR3 protein	J gene	clone size	D gene	V gene	CDR3 length
TGTGCCAGCAGCCCTATTACCTGGGACAGGGCTAGCACAGATACGCAGTATTTT	CASSPITWDRASTDTQYF	TRBJ2-3	-	TRBD1	TRBV13	18
TGTGCCAGCAGTCAATCCGGGACAGGGCGCTACGAGCAGTACTTC	CASSQSGTGRYEQYF	TRBJ2-7	-	TRBD1	TRBV6-5	15
TGCGCCAGCAGCTTGGCCGGTCCCTACAATGAGCAGTTCTTC	CASSLAGPYNEQFF	TRBJ2-1	-	-	TRBV5-1	14
TGCGCCAGCAGCCCAGGAGGGACTAGCGGCCTAACCCCGCAGTTCTTC	CASSPGGTSGLTPQFF	TRBJ2-1	-	TRBD2	TRBV5-1	16
TGTGCCAGCAGAATCACTAGGGCCAAAAACATTCAGTACTTC	CASRITRAKNIQYF	TRBJ2-4	once	-	TRBV28	14
TGTGCCAGCAGGTCACAGGGGGGCGGCTACAATGAGCAGTTCTTC	CASRSQGGGYNEQFF	TRBJ2-1	-	TRBD1	TRBV28	15
TGCGCCAGCAGCCAAGGACAGCAGAACACTGAAGCTTTCTTT	CASSQGQQNTEAFF	TRBJ1-1	-	-	TRBV5-1	14
TGTGCCAGCAGCCGGGGAGCGGGAGGACCCTACGAGCAGTACTTC	CASSRGAGGPYEQYF	TRBJ2-7	-	TRBD2	TRBV11-2	15
TGTGCCAGTAGTTTGGGGACAGGGGGCTATCAGCCCCAGCATTTT	CASSLGTGGYQPQHF	TRBJ1-5	-	TRBD1	TRBV19	15
TGTGCCAGTAGGGGGGCTAGGAATGAGCAGTTCTTC	CASRGARNEQFF	TRBJ2-1	-	-	TRBV19	12
TGTGCCAGCCAAGTAGAAGCCTTCACAGATACGCAGTATTTT	CASQVEAFTDTQYF	TRBJ2-3	-	-	TRBV6-4	14
TGTGCCAGTAAGGTCTCGGACAGTTATAGCAATCAGCCCCAGCATTTT	CASKVSDSYSNQPQHF	TRBJ1-5	-	-	TRBV19	16
TGTGCCAGCTCACCGGGACAGACCAACACAGATACGCAGTATTTT	CASSPGQTNTDTQYF	TRBJ2-3	-	TRBD1	TRBV18	15
TGTGCCAGCAGTGACGGGGCGGGAGGGGACAATGAGCAGTTCTTC	CASSDGAGGDNEQFF	TRBJ2-1	-	TRBD2	TRBV6-4	15
TGCGCCAGCAGCCGAGACTCCATCTACAATGAGCAGTTCTTC	CASSRDSIYNEQFF	TRBJ2-1	few	-	TRBV5-1	14
TGTGCCAGCAGTTGGAGCGATAGCGGGAGGATGGGAGGAGAGCAGTTCTTC	CASSWSDSGRMGGEQFF	TRBJ2-1	-	TRBD2	TRBV27	17
TGTGCCAGCAAAGGGGGAAACAATGAGCAGTTCTTC	CASKGGNNEQFF	TRBJ2-1	-	-	TRBV2	12
TGCGCCAGCAGCCAGGGGACTAGCGGGAGTGGGGAGACCCAGTACTTC	CASSQGTSGSGETQYF	TRBJ2-5	-	TRBD2	TRBV4-1	16
TGTGCCAGCAGATCGGGACTGAGCTCTGGAAACACCATATATTTT	CASRSGLSSGNTIYF	TRBJ1-3	once	-	TRBV2	15
TGTGCCAGCAGTTTGGCGGGATCAACCTACGAGCAGTACTTC	CASSLAGSTYEQYF	TRBJ2-7	-	-	TRBV28	14
TGTGCCAGCAGCGCCCGCAGGGGCGTGCAGTACTTC	CASSARRGVQYF	TRBJ2-7	-	-	TRBV5-6	12
TGTGCTAGCAGCGCCATCGACAGGGGCCCGTATAGCAATCAGCCCCAGCATTTT	CASSAIDRGPYSNQPQHF	TRBJ1-5	-	TRBD1	TRBV4-2	18
TGTGCCAGCAGTTTAGGGGGTTGGACAGCACAAGAGACCCAGTACTTC	CASSLGGWTAQETQYF	TRBJ2-5	-	-	TRBV28	16
TGTGCCACCGCGCCTAGCGGGACATACAATGAGCAGTTCTTC	CATAPSGTYNEQFF	TRBJ2-1	-	TRBD2	TRBV15	14
TGTGCCAGCAGTCACGGCCGACAGGGACTGAACACTGAAGCTTTCTTT	CASSHGRQGLNTEAFF	TRBJ1-1	-	TRBD1	TRBV18	16
TGTGCCAGCAGCTTAACCAGCTCCTACAATGAGCAGTTCTTC	CASSLTSSYNEQFF	TRBJ2-1	few	-	TRBV7-2	14
TGTGCCAGCGGCAGGGGACGAACTGAAGCTTTCTTT	CASGRGRTEAFF	TRBJ1-1	-	-	TRBV25-1	12
TGTGCCAGCAGTCCCCGACAGGGATTGGGCAATGAGCAGTTCTTC	CASSPRQGLGNEQFF	TRBJ2-1	-	TRBD1	TRBV28	15
TGTGCCAGCAGCGTAGTGGCGGGGGGCAGGAATGAGCAGTTCTTC	CASSVVAGGRNEQFF	TRBJ2-1	-	TRBD2	TRBV9	15
TGTGCCAGCAGTTTTTCTTCCCCGGAGGCGGGGGCCCGAACCTACAATGAGCAGTTCTTC	CASSFSSPEAGARTYNEQFF	TRBJ2-1	-	-	TRBV28	20
TGTGCCACCCGGGGACAGGGGAAAGAGACCCAGTACTTC	CATRGQGKETQYF	TRBJ2-5	few	TRBD1	TRBV28	13
TGCAGCGTTGTCCCGAGGTCAGATACGCAGTATTTT	CSVVPRSDTQYF	TRBJ2-3	-	-	TRBV29-1	12
TGTGCCAGCAGCTTAGGCGGGAGTCCTAACTATGGCTACACCTTC	CASSLGGSPNYGYTF	TRBJ1-2	-	-	TRBV13	15
TGTGCCAGCAGCTTCCCGGGGAGCACTGAAGCTTTCTTT	CASSFPGSTEAFF	TRBJ1-1	-	-	TRBV7-2	13
TGTGCCAGCAGTCCCCTCAGGGGCTTTAACTATGGCTACACCTTC	CASSPLRGFNYGYTF	TRBJ1-2	-	-	TRBV28	15
TGCGCCAGCAGCCAAGACAGGGGGAACATTCAGTACTTC	CASSQDRGNIQYF	TRBJ2-4	-	TRBD1	TRBV4-1	13
TGCGCCAGCAGCCCGTGGACAGACTCCTACGAGCAGTACTTC	CASSPWTDSYEQYF	TRBJ2-7	-	-	TRBV5-1	14
TGTGCCAGCAGCTCGACAGGGGCAGTACCAACTAATGAAAAACTGTTTTTT	CASSSTGAVPTNEKLFF	TRBJ1-4	-	TRBD1	TRBV7-2	17
TGTGCCAGCAGTTTGGGTAGCGGTGCCTACAATGAGCAGTTCTTC	CASSLGSGAYNEQFF	TRBJ2-1	once	-	TRBV27	15
TGTGCCAGCAGCTTGGAGGTCACCATCAACAGTGGCTACACCTTC	CASSLEVTINSGYTF	TRBJ1-2	-	-	TRBV5-8	15
TGTGCCAGAAGCCCGGAGGGCGAGCAGTACTTC	CARSPEGEQYF	TRBJ2-7	few	-	TRBV5-3	11
TGTGCCAGCAGTTTAAGGAGCGGGGACTACAATGAGCAGTTCTTC	CASSLRSGDYNEQFF	TRBJ2-1	once	TRBD2	TRBV28	15